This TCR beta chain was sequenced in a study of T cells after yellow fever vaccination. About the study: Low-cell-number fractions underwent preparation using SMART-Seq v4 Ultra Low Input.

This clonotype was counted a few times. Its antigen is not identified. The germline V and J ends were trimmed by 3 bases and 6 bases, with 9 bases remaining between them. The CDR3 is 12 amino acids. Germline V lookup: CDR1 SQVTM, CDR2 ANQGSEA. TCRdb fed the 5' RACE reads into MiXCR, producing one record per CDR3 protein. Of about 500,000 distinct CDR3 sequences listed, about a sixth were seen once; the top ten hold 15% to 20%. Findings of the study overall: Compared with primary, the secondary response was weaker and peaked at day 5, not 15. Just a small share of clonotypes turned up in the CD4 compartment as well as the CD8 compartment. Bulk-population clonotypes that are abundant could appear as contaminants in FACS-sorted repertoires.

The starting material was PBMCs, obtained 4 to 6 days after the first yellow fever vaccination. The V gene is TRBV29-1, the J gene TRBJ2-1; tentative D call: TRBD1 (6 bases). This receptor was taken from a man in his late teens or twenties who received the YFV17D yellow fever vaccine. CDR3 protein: CSVDRGGNEQFF. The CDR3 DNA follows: TGCAGCGTTGACAGGGGTGGCAATGAGCAGTTCTTC.